Following are 17 T cell receptor beta chains from one sample sequenced in a study of T cell changes during pregnancy in multiple sclerosis. Using immunoSEQ multiplex PCR, the repertoire was profiled, and TCRdb retains in-frame clones only, with some absent. The data hold around 35,000 clones, with about nine tenths observed a single time. Sequencing used CD8+ T cells from peripheral blood mononuclear cells, obtained in the first trimester of pregnancy. These receptors all come from a female donor with multiple sclerosis, enrolled in a pregnancy study.

The V gene is TRBV11-2, the J gene TRBJ2-7; tentatively, D is TRBD2 (5 bases). Germline lookup yields CDR1 SGHAT and CDR2 FQNNGV. V was cut by 4 bases and J by 5 bases, with 12 bases left in between. CDR3 length: 13 amino acids. The CDR3 DNA follows: TGTGCCAGCAGCTACGGGATTTTTAACGAGCAGTACTTC. Its translation is CASSYGIFNEQYF.

The chain couples TRBV7-2 to TRBJ2-1, with 8 positions matching TRBD2. Looked up from germline, CDR1 is SGHTA and CDR2 is FQGNSA. The CDR3 runs to 18 residues. Unmatched junction bases numbered 15, after V lost 0 bases and J lost 8 bases. This CDR3 is CASSLALSSGPFEYEQFF. DNA of the CDR3: TGTGCCAGCAGCTTAGCGCTCTCTAGCGGGCCCTTTGAGTATGAGCAGTTCTTC.

The V and J genes are TRBV19 and TRBJ2-1; 13 positions agree with TRBD2. The CDR3 runs 16 residues. With 6 bases clipped from V and 0 bases from J, the junction kept 2 bases outside the gene matches. Germline V gene data show CDR1 as LNHDA and CDR2 as SQIVND (reference sequence). The CDR3 is CASRRTSGSSYNEQFF. As DNA, the CDR3 is TGTGCCAGTAGGAGGACTAGCGGGAGCTCCTACAATGAGCAGTTCTTC. Filled out from reference TRBV19 and TRBJ2-1, the complete variable domain reads DGGITQSPKYLFRKEGQNVTLSCEQNLNHDAMYWYRQDPGQGLRLIYYSQIVNDFQKGDIAEGYSVSREKKESFPLTVTSAQKNPTAFYLCASRRTSGSSYNEQFFGPGTRLTVL.

The rearrangement uses TRBV28 and TRBJ1-1; TRBD1 agrees at 7 bases. The CDR3 is made up of 15 amino acids. Germline V gene lookup returns CDR1 MDHEN and CDR2 SYDVKM. With V trimmed by 5 bases and J by 11 bases, 17 bases remained unmatched. CDR3 loop: CASSLRGIGGVEAFF. CDR3 in DNA: TGTGCCAGCAGTCTACGGGGGATAGGGGGCGTAGAGGCTTTCTTT.

The V and J genes are TRBV7-9 and TRBJ1-2; tentatively, D is TRBD1 (6 bases). Germline V gene sequence: CDR1 SEHNR, CDR2 FQNEAQ (reference sequence). CDR3 length equals 14 residues. V gave up 5 bases and J gave up 5 bases, with 15 bases separating them. CDR3 amino acids: CASSPGAGVYGYTF. CDR3 coding DNA: TGTGCCAGCAGCCCTGGGGCAGGGGTGTATGGCTACACCTTC.

The rearrangement links TRBV27 to TRBJ2-3; a weak D match, TRBD2 (6 bases). Germline V gene sequence: CDR1 MNHEY, CDR2 SMNVEV (reference sequence). V was pared by 2 bases and J by 6 bases, with 15 bases between. The CDR3 contains 15 residues. CDR3 sequence reads: CASSLDLAGRDTQYF. CDR3 in DNA: TGTGCCAGCAGTTTAGATCTAGCAGGGAGGGATACGCAGTATTTT.

The DNA for the CDR3 is TGCGCCAGCAGCCCCCGACAGGGGGCTAACTATGGCTACACCTTC. This codes for CASSPRQGANYGYTF. This chain connects TRBV4-1 to TRBJ1-2, with 9 bases fitting TRBD1. The CDR3 runs 15 residues. The V segment lost 4 bases and the J segment 0 bases; nucleotides outside the gene matches: 3. Germline loops: CDR1 MGHRA, CDR2 YSYEKL.

The chain combines TRBV27 with TRBJ1-5; a possible D gene is TRBD1 (5 bases). Germline V CDR1 and CDR2: MNHEY, SMNVEV (reference sequence). The CDR3 length is 17 residues. Trimming pared 2 bases from V and 0 bases from J, leaving 14 bases between. CDR3 protein: CASSLGGSQYSNQPQHF. CDR3 bases: TGTGCCAGCAGTTTAGGGGGGTCCCAATATAGCAATCAGCCCCAGCATTTT.

The chain employs TRBV7-6 and TRBJ1-5; perhaps TRBD1 as D (5 bases). Trimming shortened V by 3 bases and J by 2 bases, and 11 bases separated the two germline ends. The CDR3 covers 15 residues. Germline V gives CDR1 SGHVS, CDR2 FNYEAQ. As DNA, the CDR3 is TGTGCCAGCAGCTTCTATGCGGGGGGCAATCAGCCCCAGCATTTT. It encodes CASSFYAGGNQPQHF.

The chain uses TRBV27 and TRBJ2-1; 11 positions match TRBD2. Trimming cost V 5 bases and J 4 bases; bases outside gene matches: 7. Germline lookup yields CDR1 MNHEY and CDR2 SMNVEV (reference sequence). This CDR3 spans 16 amino acids. CDR3 DNA sequence: TGTGCCAGCAGTAATCCCGGGACTAGCGGTTACAATGAGCAGTTCTTC. Protein: CASSNPGTSGYNEQFF.

V and J are TRBV27 and TRBJ2-5; weak D call: TRBD1 (6 bases). The CDR3 length is 13 residues. The germline V and J ends were trimmed by 5 bases and 5 bases, with 12 bases remaining between them. Germline CDR1 and CDR2: MNHEY and SMNVEV (reference sequence). CDR3 sequence: CASSPQGAETQYF. DNA of the CDR3: TGTGCCAGCAGTCCACAGGGTGCGGAGACCCAGTACTTC.

The rearrangement joins TRBV7-8 to TRBJ1-5; weak D call: TRBD1 (5 bases). The CDR3 is 14 residues long. The V gene's germline CDR1 is SGHVS and CDR2 FQNEAQ. Trimming took 5 bases from V and 0 from J, leaving 8 bases between them. CDR3 residues: CASSPGGSNQPQHF. In DNA form, the CDR3 reads TGTGCCAGCAGCCCGGGGGGTAGCAATCAGCCCCAGCATTTT. Full variable domain (outside the CDR3, taken from reference TRBV7-8 and TRBJ1-5): GAGVSQSPRYKVAKRGQDVALRCDPISGHVSLFWYQQALGQGPEFLTYFQNEAQLDKSGLPSDRFFAERPEGSVSTLKIQRTQQEDSAVYLCASSPGGSNQPQHFGDGTRLSIL.

The gene calls are TRBV7-2 and TRBJ1-5; 8 positions match TRBD1. Germline values: CDR1 SGHTA, CDR2 FQGNSA. J was trimmed by 3 bases and V by 4 bases; bases with no gene match: 5. The CDR3 length is 15 residues. The CDR3 DNA is TGTGCCAGCAGCTGGACAGGGAACCACAATCAGCCCCAGCATTTT. This codes for CASSWTGNHNQPQHF.

The chain carries TRBV5-1 and TRBJ2-1; 8 bases are shared with TRBD2. The ends lost 4 bases at V and 1 base at J; junction bases unmatched: 7. In germline, CDR1 is SGHRS, CDR2 YFSETQ. The CDR3 has 16 residues. The CDR3 is CASSPLVAGSYNEQFF. CDR3 sequence (DNA): TGCGCCAGCAGCCCCCTAGTAGCGGGATCCTACAATGAGCAGTTCTTC.

The rearrangement links TRBV6-1 to TRBJ2-1; 10 bases line up with TRBD2. The germline CDR1 and CDR2 sequences are MNHNS and SASEGT. The V and J ends lost 4 bases and 6 bases, in that order; junction bases with no gene match: 6. The CDR3 totals 15 residues. Here the CDR3 DNA reads TGTGCCAGCAGTGTCCGTGCTAGCGGGAGCAATGAGCAGTTCTTC. It translates to CASSVRASGSNEQFF.

The chain is built from TRBV28 and TRBJ2-7; TRBD1 matches at 7 bases. There are 12 residues in the CDR3. The germline gives CDR1 MDHEN, CDR2 SYDVKM. The J segment lost 3 bases and the V segment lost 6 bases, leaving 2 bases of the junction unmatched. Here the CDR3 reads CASRTGYYEQYF. Written as DNA, the CDR3 is TGTGCCAGCAGGACAGGGTACTACGAGCAGTACTTC.

The gene calls are TRBV6-1 and TRBJ1-5, with D possibly matching TRBD1 (5 bases). V dropped 8 bases and J dropped 0 bases, with 14 bases sitting between them. Germline V gene data show CDR1 as MNHNS and CDR2 as SASEGT. The CDR3 is 15 amino acids. The CDR3 DNA follows: TGTGCCAGCTTGGACGGGGGTCATAGCAATCAGCCCCAGCATTTT. Translation gives CASLDGGHSNQPQHF.